One and the same sample provided the 5 T cell receptor beta chains below, sequenced in a study of T cell responses to AZD1222 COVID-19 vaccine listed by TCRdb under 2021. The method was the immunoSEQ multiplex PCR assay. As stored in TCRdb, this immuneACCESS dataset retains in-frame rearrangements with V and J assigned. A fraction of the clones does not appear; measured against another copy, unresolved V genes explain less than half of the discrepancy, and the remainder lacks a known reason. The sample yields about 93,000 clones; roughly 90% were counted once. The top ten clones comprise approximately 3% of the sample. The time point label for this specimen denotes: baseline before first vaccination. Explained via the paper, the treatment or condition label denotes: meningococcal conjugate vaccine given as trial control. The material sequenced was peripheral blood, taken on day 0 of MenACWY control vaccination. These receptor sequences come from an adult in good health.

This clone appeared a single time. The gene calls are TRBV10-2 and TRBJ2-7, with a weak D call TRBD1 (6 bases). The V gene's germline CDR1 is WSHSY and CDR2 SAAADI. The CDR3 is 16 amino acids. Between the trimmed V and J ends, which lost 2 bases and 2 bases, there was a span of 16 bases. Here the CDR3 reads CASSENHGQKTYEQYF. For the CDR3, the DNA is TGCGCCAGCAGTGAGAACCACGGACAGAAGACCTACGAGCAGTACTTC.

The V and J genes are TRBV10-2 and TRBJ1-1; D remains ambiguous. V was trimmed by 5 bases and J by 0 bases, leaving 10 bases between them. Germline V gene sequence: CDR1 WSHSY, CDR2 SAAADI. The CDR3 spans 14 residues. The CDR3 region is CASSSGRLNTEAFF. The CDR3 coding sequence is TGCGCCAGCAGTTCTGGACGGCTGAACACTGAAGCTTTCTTT.

The V and J genes are TRBV30 and TRBJ1-1, with TRBD1 identical over 7 bases. The length of the CDR3 is 13 residues. V lost 5 bases, J lost 1 base, and 4 bases stayed unmatched. In germline, CDR1 is GTSNPN, CDR2 SVGIG (reference sequence). Written as DNA, the CDR3 is TGTGCCTGGGAGGGACAGAGGAACACTGAAGCTTTCTTT. Amino acid sequence: CAWEGQRNTEAFF.

The V gene is TRBV5-1, the J gene TRBJ2-5, with a weak D call TRBD2 (5 bases). The CDR3 has 14 residues. V shed 4 bases and J shed 5 bases, with 15 bases lying between them. Per germline, CDR1 SGHRS and CDR2 YFSETQ. CDR3 in amino acids: CASSVQGGEETQYF. In nucleotides, the CDR3 is TGCGCCAGCAGCGTCCAAGGAGGTGAGGAGACCCAGTACTTC.

This clone was detected once. The chain joins TRBV9 to TRBJ1-3; no definite D call. V was pared by 4 bases and J by 2 bases, with 10 bases between. The CDR3 is 14 residues long. Germline assignment: CDR1 SGDLS and CDR2 YYNGEE. The CDR3 protein is CASSPSTAGNTIYF. CDR3 DNA sequence: TGTGCCAGCAGCCCCTCGACGGCTGGAAACACCATATATTTT.